This T cell receptor (beta chain) comes out of a study of T cell changes during pregnancy in multiple sclerosis. This clone was detected a few times. Libraries were prepared by immunoSEQ multiplex PCR; TCRdb keeps only in-frame clonotypes and omits some of them. The repertoire has approximately 50,000 clones, roughly 92% of them found once; the top ten carry 0.39%. The CDR3 covers 15 residues. V was pared by 1 base and J by 2 bases, with 9 bases between. Germline loops: CDR1 MDHEN, CDR2 SYDVKM. The source of this sequence is a female donor with multiple sclerosis, enrolled in a pregnancy study. This sequence joins TRBV28 and TRBJ1-5; D may be TRBD1 (6 bases). The source material was CD4+ T cells from peripheral blood mononuclear cells, sampled after pregnancy. The CDR3 region is CASSLSGAGNQPQHF. CDR3 DNA sequence: TGTGCCAGCAGTTTATCAGGGGCCGGCAATCAGCCCCAGCATTTT.